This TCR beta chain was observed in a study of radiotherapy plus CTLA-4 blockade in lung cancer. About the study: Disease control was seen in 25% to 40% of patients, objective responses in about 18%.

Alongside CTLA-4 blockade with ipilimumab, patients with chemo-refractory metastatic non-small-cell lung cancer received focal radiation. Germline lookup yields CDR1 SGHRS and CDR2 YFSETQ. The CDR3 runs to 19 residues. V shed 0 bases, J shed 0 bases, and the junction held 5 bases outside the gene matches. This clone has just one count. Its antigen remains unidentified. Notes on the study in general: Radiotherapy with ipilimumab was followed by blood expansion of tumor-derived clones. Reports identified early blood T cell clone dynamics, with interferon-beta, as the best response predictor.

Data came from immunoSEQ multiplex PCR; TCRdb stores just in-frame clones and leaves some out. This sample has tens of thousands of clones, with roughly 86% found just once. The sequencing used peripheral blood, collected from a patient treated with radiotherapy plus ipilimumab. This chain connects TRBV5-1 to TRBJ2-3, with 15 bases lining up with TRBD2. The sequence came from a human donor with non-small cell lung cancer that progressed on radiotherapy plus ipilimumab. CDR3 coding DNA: TGCGCCAGCAGCTTGGTTGGACTAGCGGGGGGGACTAGCACAGATACGCAGTATTTT. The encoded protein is CASSLVGLAGGTSTDTQYF.